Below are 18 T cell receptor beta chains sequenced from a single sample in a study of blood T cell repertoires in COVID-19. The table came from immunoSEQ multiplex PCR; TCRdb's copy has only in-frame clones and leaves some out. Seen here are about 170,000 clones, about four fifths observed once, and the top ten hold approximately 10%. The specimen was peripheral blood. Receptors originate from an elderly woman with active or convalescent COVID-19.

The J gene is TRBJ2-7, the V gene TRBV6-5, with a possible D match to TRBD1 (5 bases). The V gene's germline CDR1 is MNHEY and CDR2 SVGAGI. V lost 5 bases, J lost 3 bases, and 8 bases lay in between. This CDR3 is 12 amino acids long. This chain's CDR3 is CASSTQGYEQYF. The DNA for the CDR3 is TGTGCCAGCAGTACTCAGGGCTACGAGCAGTACTTC.

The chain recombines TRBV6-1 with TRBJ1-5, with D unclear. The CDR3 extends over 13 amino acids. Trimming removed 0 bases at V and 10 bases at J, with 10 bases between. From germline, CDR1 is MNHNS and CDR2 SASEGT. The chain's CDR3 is CASSEAAVLPQHF. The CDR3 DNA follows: TGTGCCAGCAGTGAAGCAGCTGTGTTACCCCAGCATTTT.

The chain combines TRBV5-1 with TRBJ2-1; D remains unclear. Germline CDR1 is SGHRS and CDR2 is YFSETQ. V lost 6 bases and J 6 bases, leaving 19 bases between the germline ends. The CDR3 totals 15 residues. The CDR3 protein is CASTTAGQQSNEQFF. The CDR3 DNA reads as TGCGCCAGCACGACGGCTGGGCAGCAATCCAATGAGCAGTTCTTC.

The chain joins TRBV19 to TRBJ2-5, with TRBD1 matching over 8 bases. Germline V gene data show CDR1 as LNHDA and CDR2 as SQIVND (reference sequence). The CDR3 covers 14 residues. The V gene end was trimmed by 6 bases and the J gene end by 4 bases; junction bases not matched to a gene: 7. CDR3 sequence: CASSPSTGGETQYF. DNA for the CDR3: TGTGCCAGTAGCCCCAGTACAGGGGGAGAGACCCAGTACTTC.

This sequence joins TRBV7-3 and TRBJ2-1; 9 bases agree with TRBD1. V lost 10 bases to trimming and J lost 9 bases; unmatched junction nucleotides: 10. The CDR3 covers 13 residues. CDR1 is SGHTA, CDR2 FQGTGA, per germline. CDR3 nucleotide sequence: TGTGCCACGTCCCGGGACAGGGAGGCTGAGCAGTTCTTC. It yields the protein CATSRDREAEQFF.

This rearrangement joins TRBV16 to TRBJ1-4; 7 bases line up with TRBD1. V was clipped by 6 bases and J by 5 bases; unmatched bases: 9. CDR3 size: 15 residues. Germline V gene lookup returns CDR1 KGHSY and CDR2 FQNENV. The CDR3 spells CASSDTGEGNEKLFF. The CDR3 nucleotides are TGTGCCAGCAGTGATACAGGGGAAGGAAATGAAAAACTGTTTTTT.

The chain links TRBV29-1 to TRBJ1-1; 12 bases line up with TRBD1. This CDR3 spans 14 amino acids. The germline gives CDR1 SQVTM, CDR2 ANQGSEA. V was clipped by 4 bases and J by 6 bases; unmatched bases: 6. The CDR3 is CSVVSGQGAPEAFF. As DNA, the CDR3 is TGCAGCGTTGTCTCGGGACAGGGGGCTCCTGAAGCTTTCTTT. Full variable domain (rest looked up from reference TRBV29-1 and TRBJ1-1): SAVISQKPSRDICQRGTSLTIQCQVDSQVTMMFWYRQQPGQSLTLIATANQGSEATYESGFVIDKFPISRPNLTFSTLTVSNMSPEDSSIYLCSVVSGQGAPEAFFGQGTRLTVV.

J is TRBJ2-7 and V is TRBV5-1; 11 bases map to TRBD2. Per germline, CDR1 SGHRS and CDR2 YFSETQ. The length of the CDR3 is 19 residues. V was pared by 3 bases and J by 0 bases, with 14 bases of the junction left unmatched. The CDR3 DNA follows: TGCGCCAGCAGCTCCCAGGGACTAGCGGAACGGGGAAGCTCCTACGAGCAGTACTTC. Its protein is CASSSQGLAERGSSYEQYF. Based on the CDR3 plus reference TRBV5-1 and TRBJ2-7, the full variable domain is KAGVTQTPRYLIKTRGQQVTLSCSPISGHRSVSWYQQTPGQGLQFLFEYFSETQRNKGNFPGRFSGRQFSNSRSEMNVSTLELGDSALYLCASSSQGLAERGSSYEQYFGPGTRLTVT.

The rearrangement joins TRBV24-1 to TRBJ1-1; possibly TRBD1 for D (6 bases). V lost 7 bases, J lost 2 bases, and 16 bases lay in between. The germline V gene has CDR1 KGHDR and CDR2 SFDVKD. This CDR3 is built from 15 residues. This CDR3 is CATSLGAQRNTEAFF. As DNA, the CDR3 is TGTGCCACCAGCCTGGGGGCGCAGAGAAACACTGAAGCTTTCTTT.

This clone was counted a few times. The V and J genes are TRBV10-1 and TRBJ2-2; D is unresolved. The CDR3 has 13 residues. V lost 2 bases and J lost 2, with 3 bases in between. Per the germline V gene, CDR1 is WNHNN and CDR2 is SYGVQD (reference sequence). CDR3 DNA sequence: TGCGCCAGCAGTGAGCTTAACACCGGGGAGCTGTTTTTT. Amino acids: CASSELNTGELFF.

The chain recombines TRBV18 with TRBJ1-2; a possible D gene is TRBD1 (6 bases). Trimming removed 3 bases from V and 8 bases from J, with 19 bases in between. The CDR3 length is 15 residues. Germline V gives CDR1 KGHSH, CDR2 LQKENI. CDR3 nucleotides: TGTGCCAGCTCACCTTTAGGACAGCCATGGATGGGCTACACCTTC. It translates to CASSPLGQPWMGYTF.

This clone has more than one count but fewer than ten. Written as DNA, the CDR3 is TGTGCCAGCAGTACGACAGGGGGCGTTAACTATGGCTACACCTTC. Its protein product is CASSTTGGVNYGYTF. The chain employs TRBV2 and TRBJ1-2; 10 nucleotides agree with TRBD1. This CDR3 is built from 15 residues. J was trimmed by 1 base and V by 5 bases; bases with no gene match: 4. The germline CDR1 and CDR2 sequences are SNHLY and FYNNEI.

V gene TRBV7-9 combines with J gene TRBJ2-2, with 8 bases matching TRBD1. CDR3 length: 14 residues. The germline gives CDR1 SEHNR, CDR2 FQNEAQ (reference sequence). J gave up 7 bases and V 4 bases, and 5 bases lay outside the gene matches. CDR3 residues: CASSSRQGYGELFF. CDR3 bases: TGTGCCAGCAGCTCGAGACAGGGGTACGGGGAGCTGTTTTTT.

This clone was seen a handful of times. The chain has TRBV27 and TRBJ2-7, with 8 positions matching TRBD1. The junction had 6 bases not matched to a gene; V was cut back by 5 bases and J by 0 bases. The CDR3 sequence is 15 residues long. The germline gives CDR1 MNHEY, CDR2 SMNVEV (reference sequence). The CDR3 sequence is CASSRTGRDSYEQYF. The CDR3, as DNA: TGTGCCAGCAGTAGGACAGGGCGCGACTCCTACGAGCAGTACTTC.

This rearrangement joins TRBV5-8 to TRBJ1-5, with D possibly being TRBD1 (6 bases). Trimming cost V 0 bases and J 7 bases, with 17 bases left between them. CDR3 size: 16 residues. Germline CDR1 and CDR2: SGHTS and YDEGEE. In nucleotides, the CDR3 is TGTGCCAGCAGCTTGGCCTCAGGGGCTCTGAGGCAGCCCCAGCATTTT. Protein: CASSLASGALRQPQHF. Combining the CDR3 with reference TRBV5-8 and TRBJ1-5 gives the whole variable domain EAGVTQSPTHLIKTRGQQATLRCSPISGHTSVYWYQQALGLGLQFLLWYDEGEERNRGNFPPRFSGRQFPNYSSELNVNALELEDSALYLCASSLASGALRQPQHFGDGTRLSIL.

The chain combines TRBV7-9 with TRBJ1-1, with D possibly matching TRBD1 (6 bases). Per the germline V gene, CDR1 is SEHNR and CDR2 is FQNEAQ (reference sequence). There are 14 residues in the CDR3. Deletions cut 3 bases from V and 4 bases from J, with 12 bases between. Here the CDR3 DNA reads TGTGCCAGCAGCTTTACAGGGACGACCACTGAAGCTTTCTTT. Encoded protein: CASSFTGTTTEAFF. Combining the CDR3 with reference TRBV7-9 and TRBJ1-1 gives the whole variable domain DTGVSQNPRHKITKRGQNVTFRCDPISEHNRLYWYRQTLGQGPEFLTYFQNEAQLEKSRLLSDRFSAERPKGSFSTLEIQRTEQGDSAMYLCASSFTGTTTEAFFGQGTRLTVV.

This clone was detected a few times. CDR3 residues: CASSQAGQGGYGYTF. The CDR3 DNA reads TGTGCCAGCAGCCAAGCGGGACAGGGAGGCTATGGCTACACCTTC. V is TRBV3-1 (or the pseudogene TRBV3-2) and J is TRBJ1-2; 9 bases are a match to TRBD1. The CDR3 is 15 amino acids. CDR1 and CDR2 from the germline V gene are LGHDT and YNNKEL (reference sequence). Unmatched junction bases numbered 4, after V lost 1 base and J lost 4 bases.

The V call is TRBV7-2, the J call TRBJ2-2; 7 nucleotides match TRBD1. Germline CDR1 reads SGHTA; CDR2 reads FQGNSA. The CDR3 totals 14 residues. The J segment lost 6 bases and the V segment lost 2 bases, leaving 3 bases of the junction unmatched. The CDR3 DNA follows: TGTGCCAGCAGCTTACGACAGGGAGCCGGGGAGCTGTTTTTT. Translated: CASSLRQGAGELFF.